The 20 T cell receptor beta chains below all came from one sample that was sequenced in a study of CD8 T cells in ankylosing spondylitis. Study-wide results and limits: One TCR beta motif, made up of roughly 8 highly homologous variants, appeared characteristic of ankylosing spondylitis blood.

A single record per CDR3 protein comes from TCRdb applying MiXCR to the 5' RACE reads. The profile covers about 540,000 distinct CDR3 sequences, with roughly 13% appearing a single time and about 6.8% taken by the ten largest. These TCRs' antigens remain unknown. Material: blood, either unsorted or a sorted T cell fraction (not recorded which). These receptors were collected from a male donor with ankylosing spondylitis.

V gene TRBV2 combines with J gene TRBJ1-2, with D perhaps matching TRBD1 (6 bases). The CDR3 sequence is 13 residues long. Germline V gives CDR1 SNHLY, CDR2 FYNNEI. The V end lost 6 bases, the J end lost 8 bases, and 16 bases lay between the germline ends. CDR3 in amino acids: CASRRIAGEGYTF. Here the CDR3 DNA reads TGTGCCAGCAGGAGAATCGCAGGGGAAGGCTACACCTTC.

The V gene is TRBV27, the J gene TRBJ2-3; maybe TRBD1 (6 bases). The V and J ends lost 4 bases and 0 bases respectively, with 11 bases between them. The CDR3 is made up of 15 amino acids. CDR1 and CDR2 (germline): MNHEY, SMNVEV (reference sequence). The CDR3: CASSSRGQSTDTQYF. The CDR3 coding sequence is TGTGCCAGCAGTTCCCGAGGACAGAGCACAGATACGCAGTATTTT.

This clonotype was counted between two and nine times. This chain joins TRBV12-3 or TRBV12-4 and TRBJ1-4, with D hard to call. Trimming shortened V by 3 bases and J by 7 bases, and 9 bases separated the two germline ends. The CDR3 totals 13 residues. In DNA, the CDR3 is TGTGCCAGCAGTTTTCGGGCGGCTGAAAAACTGTTTTTT. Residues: CASSFRAAEKLFF.

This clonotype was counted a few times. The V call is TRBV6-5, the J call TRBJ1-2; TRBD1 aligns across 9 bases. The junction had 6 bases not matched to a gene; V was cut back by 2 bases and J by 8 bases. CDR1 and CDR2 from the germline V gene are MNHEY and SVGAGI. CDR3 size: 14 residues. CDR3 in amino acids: CASSYVRDREGYTF. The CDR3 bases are TGTGCCAGCAGTTACGTCCGGGACAGGGAAGGCTACACCTTC.

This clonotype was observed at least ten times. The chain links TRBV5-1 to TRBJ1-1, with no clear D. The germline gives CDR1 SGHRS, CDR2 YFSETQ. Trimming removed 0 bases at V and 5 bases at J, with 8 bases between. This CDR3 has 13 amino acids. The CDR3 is CASSLDSRTEAFF. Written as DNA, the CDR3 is TGCGCCAGCAGCTTGGATAGTAGGACTGAAGCTTTCTTT.

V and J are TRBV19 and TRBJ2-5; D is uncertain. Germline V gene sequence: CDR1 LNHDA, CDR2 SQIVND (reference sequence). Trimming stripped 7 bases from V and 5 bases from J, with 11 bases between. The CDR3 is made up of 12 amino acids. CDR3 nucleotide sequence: TGTGCCAGTAACAGTCTCGGGGAGACCCAGTACTTC. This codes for CASNSLGETQYF.

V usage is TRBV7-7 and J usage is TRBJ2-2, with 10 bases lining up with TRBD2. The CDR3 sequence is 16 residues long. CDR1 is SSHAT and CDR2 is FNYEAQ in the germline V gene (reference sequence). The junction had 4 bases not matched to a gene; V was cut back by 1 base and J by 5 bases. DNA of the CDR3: TGTGCCAGCAGCTTAGTAGCTAGCGGGAGAACCGGGGAGCTGTTTTTT. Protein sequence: CASSLVASGRTGELFF.

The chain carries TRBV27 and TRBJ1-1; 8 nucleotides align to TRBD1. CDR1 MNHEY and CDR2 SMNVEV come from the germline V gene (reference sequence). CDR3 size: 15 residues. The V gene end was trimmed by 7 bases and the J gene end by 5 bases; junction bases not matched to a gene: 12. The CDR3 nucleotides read TGTGCCAGCACCCCTCTTGGACAGGGAGGAACTGAAGCTTTCTTT. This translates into CASTPLGQGGTEAFF.

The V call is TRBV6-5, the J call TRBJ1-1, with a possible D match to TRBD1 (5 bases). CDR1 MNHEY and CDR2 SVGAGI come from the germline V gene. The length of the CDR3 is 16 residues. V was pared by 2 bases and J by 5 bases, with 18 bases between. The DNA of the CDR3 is TGTGCCAGCAGTTACGCCCAGGGTGCCCTGACAACTGAAGCTTTCTTT. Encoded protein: CASSYAQGALTTEAFF.

The CDR3 spells CASSAAGTSNTGELFF. CDR3 nucleotides: TGTGCCAGCAGCGCCGCCGGGACATCGAACACCGGGGAGCTGTTTTTT. The rearrangement links TRBV9 to TRBJ2-2, with a weak D call TRBD1 (6 bases). V was shortened by 3 bases and J by 0 bases, with 12 bases between the two germline ends. The CDR3 runs to 16 residues. Germline V gene lookup returns CDR1 SGDLS and CDR2 YYNGEE. The full variable domain, completed using reference TRBV9 and TRBJ2-2, is DSGVTQTPKHLITATGQRVTLRCSPRSGDLSVYWYQQSLDQGLQFLIQYYNGEERAKGNILERFSAQQFPDLHSELNLSSLELGDSALYFCASSAAGTSNTGELFFGEGSRLTVL.

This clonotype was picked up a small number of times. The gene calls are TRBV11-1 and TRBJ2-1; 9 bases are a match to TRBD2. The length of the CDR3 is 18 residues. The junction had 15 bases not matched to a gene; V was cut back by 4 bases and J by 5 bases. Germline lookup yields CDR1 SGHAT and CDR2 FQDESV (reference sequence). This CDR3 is CASSSRAGGPLTNNEQFF. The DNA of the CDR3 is TGTGCCAGCAGCTCACGGGCGGGAGGGCCTCTTACGAACAATGAGCAGTTCTTC. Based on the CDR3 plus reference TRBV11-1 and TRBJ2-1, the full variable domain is EAEVAQSPRYKITEKSQAVAFWCDPISGHATLYWYRQILGQGPELLVQFQDESVVDDSQLPKDRFSAERLKGVDSTLKIQPAELGDSAMYLCASSSRAGGPLTNNEQFFGPGTRLTVL.

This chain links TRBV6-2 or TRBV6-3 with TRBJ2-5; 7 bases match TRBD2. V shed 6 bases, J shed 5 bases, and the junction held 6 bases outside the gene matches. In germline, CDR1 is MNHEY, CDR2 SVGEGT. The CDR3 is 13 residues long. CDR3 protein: CASRRGLFETQYF. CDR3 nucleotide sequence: TGTGCCAGCAGGAGGGGACTATTTGAGACCCAGTACTTC.

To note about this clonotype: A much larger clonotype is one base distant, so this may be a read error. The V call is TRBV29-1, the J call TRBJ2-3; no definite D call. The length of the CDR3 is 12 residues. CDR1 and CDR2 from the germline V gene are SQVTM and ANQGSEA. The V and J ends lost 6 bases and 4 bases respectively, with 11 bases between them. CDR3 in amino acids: CSVHVNSDTQYF. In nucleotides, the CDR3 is TGCAGCGTACACGTCAACTCAGATACGCAGTATTTT.

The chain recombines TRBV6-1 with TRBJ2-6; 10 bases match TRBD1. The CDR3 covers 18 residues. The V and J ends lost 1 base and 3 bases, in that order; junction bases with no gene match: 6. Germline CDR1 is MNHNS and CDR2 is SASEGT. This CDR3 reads CASSEVRQGASGANVLTF. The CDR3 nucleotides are TGTGCCAGCAGTGAAGTAAGACAGGGGGCTAGTGGGGCCAACGTCCTGACTTTC.

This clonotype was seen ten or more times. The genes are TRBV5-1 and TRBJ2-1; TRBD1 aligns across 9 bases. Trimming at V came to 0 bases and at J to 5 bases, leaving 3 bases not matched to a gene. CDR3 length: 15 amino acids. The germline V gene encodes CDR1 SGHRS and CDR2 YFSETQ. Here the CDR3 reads CASSLVWTGDNEQFF. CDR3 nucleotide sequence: TGCGCCAGCAGCTTGGTCTGGACAGGGGACAATGAGCAGTTCTTC. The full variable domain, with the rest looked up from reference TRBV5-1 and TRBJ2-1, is KAGVTQTPRYLIKTRGQQVTLSCSPISGHRSVSWYQQTPGQGLQFLFEYFSETQRNKGNFPGRFSGRQFSNSRSEMNVSTLELGDSALYLCASSLVWTGDNEQFFGPGTRLTVL.

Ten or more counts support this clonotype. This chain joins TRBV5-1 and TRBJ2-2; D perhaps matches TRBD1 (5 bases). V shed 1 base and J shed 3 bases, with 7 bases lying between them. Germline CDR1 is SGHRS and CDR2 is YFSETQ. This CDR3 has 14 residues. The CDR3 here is CASSLRRDTGELFF. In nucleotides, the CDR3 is TGCGCCAGCAGCTTGCGCAGGGACACCGGGGAGCTGTTTTTT.

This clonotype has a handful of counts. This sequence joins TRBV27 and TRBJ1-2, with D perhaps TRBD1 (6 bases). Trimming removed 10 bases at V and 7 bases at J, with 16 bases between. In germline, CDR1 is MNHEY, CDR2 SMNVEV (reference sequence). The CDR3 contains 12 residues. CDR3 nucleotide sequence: TGTGCCACCTACACAGGGAAGGGTGGCTACACCTTC. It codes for CATYTGKGGYTF.

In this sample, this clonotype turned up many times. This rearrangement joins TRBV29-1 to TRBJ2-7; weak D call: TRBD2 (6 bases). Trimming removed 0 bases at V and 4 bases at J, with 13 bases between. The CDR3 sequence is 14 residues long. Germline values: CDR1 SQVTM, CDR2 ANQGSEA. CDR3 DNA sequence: TGCAGCGTTGAAGACAGTCAGGGAGGTTACGAGCAGTACTTC. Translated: CSVEDSQGGYEQYF.

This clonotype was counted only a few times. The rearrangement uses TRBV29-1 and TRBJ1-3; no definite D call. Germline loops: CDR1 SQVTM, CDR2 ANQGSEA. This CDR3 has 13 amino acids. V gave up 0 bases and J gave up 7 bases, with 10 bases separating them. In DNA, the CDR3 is TGCAGCGTTGAAGATCGGGCCCGGAACACCATATATTTT. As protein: CSVEDRARNTIYF.

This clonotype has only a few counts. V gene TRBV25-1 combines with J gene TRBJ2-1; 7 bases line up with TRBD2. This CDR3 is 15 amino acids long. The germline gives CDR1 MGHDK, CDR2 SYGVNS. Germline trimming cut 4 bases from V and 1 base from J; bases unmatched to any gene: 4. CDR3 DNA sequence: TGTGCCAGCAGTGGGCGGGAGAGGTCCTACAATGAGCAGTTCTTC. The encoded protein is CASSGRERSYNEQFF. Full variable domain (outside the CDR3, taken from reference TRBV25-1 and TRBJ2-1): EADIYQTPRYLVIGTGKKITLECSQTMGHDKMYWYQQDPGMELHLIHYSYGVNSTEKGDLSSESTVSRIRTEHFPLTLESARPSHTSQYLCASSGRERSYNEQFFGPGTRLTVL.